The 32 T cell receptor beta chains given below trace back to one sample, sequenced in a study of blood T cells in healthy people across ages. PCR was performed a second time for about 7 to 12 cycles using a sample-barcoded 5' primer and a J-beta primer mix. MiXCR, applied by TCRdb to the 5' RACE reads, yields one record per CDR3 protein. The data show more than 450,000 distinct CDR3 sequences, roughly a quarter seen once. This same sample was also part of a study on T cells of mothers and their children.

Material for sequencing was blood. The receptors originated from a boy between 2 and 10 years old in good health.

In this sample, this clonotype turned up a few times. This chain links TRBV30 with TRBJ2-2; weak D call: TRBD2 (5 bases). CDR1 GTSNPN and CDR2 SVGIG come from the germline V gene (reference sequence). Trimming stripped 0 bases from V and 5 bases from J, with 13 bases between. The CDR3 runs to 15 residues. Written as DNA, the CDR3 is TGTGCCTGGAGTGTGGGAGAGGGATTTACCGGGGAGCTGTTTTTT. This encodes CAWSVGEGFTGELFF.

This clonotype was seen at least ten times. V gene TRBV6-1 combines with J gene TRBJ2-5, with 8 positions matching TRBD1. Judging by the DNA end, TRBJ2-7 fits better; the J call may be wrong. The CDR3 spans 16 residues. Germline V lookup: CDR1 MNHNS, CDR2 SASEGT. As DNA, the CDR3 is TGTGCCAGCAGCAAATCAACCGGGACAGGAAGCGACGAGCAGTACTTC. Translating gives CASSKSTGTGSDEQYF.

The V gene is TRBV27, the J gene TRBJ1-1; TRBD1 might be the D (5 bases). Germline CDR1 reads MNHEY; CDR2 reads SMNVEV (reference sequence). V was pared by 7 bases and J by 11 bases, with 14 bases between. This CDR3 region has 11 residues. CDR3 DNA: TGTGCCAGCATCCTATGGGGGATCGCTTTCTTT. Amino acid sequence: CASILWGIAFF.

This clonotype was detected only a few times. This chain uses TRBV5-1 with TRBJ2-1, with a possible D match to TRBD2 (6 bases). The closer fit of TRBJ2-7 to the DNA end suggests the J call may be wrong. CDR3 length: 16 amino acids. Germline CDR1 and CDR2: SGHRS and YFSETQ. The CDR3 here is CASSLEGRREIYEQYF. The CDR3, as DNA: TGCGCCAGCAGCTTGGAAGGACGGCGGGAAATTTACGAGCAGTACTTC.

This chain's CDR3 is CASSLADVLAGGPYNEQFF. The CDR3 nucleotides read TGTGCCAGCAGCTTAGCCGACGTACTAGCGGGAGGTCCCTACAATGAGCAGTTCTTC. V and J are TRBV7-2 and TRBJ2-1, with TRBD2 matching over 12 bases. CDR1 and CDR2 (germline): SGHTA, FQGNSA. The CDR3 totals 19 residues. V trimming: 0 bases; J trimming: 2 bases; junction bases outside the gene matches: 8.

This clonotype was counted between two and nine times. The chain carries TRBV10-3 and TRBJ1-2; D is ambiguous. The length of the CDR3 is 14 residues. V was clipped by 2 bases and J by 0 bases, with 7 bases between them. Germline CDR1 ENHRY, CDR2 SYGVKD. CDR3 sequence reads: CAISEILANYGYTF. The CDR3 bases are TGTGCCATCAGTGAGATACTAGCTAACTATGGCTACACCTTC.

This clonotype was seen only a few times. The CDR3 is CASSLGGLGQGPPQNTKNIQYF. The CDR3 DNA reads as TGTGCCAGCAGCTTAGGAGGTCTGGGACAGGGGCCACCACAAAACACAAAAAACATTCAGTACTTC. V is TRBV11-1 and J is TRBJ2-4; 10 bases are a match to TRBD1. Trimming took 1 base from V and 4 from J; bases not matched to a gene: 22. The CDR3 length is 22 residues. Germline loops: CDR1 SGHAT, CDR2 FQDESV (reference sequence).

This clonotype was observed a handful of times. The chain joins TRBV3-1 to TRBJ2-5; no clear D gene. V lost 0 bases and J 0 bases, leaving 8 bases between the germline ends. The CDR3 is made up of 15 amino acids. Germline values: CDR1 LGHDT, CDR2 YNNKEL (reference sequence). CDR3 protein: CASSQDQAYQETQYF. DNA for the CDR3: TGTGCCAGCAGCCAAGATCAAGCCTACCAAGAGACCCAGTACTTC.

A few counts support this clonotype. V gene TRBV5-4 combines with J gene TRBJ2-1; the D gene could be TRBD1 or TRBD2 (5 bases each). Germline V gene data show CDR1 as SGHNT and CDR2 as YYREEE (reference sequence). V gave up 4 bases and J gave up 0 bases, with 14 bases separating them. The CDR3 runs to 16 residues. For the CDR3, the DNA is TGTGCCAGCAGCCAGGGACCGCGGAGCTCCTACAATGAGCAGTTCTTC. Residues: CASSQGPRSSYNEQFF.

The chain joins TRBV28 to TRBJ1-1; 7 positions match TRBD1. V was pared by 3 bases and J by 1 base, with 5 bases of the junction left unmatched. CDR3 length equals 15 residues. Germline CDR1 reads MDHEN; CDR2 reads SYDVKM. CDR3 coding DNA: TGTGCCAGCAGTTTCCGGGCAGGGGGGAACACTGAAGCTTTCTTT. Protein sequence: CASSFRAGGNTEAFF.

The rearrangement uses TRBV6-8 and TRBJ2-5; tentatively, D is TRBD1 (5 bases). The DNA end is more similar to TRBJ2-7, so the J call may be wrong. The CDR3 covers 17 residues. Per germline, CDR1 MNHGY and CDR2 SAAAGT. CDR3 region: CASSYLGHDWGYYEQYF. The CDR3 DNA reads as TGTGCCAGCAGTTACCTCGGACACGACTGGGGATACTACGAGCAGTACTTC.

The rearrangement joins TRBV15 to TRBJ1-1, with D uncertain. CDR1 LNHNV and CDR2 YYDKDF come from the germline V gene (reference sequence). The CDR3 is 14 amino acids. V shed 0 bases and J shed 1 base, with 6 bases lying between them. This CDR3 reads CATSREEKNTEAFF. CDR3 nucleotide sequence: TGTGCCACCAGCAGAGAGGAGAAGAACACTGAAGCTTTCTTT.

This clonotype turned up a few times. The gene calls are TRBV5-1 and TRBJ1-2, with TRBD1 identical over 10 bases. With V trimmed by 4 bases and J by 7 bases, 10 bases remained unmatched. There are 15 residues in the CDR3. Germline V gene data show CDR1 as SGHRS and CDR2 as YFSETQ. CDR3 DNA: TGCGCCAGCAGCCCCTGGGACAGGGGAAGTTTTGGCTACACCTTC. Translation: CASSPWDRGSFGYTF.

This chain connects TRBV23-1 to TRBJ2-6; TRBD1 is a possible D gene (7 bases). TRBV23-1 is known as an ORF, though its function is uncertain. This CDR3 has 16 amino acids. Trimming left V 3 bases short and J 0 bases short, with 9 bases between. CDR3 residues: CASSQRDSSGANVLTF. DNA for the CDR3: TGCGCCAGCAGTCAGCGGGACAGCTCTGGGGCCAACGTCCTGACTTTC.

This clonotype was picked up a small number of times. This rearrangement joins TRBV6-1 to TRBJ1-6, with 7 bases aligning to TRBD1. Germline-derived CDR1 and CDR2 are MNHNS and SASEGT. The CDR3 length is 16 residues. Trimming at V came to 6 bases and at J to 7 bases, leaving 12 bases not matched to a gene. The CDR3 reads CASRGDSDRRNSPLHF. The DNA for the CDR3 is TGTGCCAGCAGGGGGGACAGCGACAGGAGAAATTCACCCCTCCACTTT.

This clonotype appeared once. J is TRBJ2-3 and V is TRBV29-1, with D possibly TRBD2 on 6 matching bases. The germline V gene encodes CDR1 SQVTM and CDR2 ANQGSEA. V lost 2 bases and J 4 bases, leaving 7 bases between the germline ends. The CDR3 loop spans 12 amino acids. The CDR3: CSVERGSDTQYF. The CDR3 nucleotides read TGCAGCGTTGAACGGGGGTCAGATACGCAGTATTTT.

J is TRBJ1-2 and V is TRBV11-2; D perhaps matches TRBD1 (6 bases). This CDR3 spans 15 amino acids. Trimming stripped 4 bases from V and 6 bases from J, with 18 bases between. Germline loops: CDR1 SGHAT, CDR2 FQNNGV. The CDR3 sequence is CASSSRDTPHHGYTF. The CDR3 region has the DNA TGTGCCAGCAGCTCCCGGGACACCCCGCACCATGGCTACACCTTC.

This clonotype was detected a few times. CDR3 residues: CASSQGLAGSYNEQFF. CDR3 DNA sequence: TGCGCCAGCAGCCAAGGACTAGCGGGCTCCTACAATGAGCAGTTCTTC. V usage is TRBV4-1 and J usage is TRBJ2-1; 10 nucleotides line up with TRBD2. V lost 1 base and J lost 0; bases outside the gene matches: 0. CDR1 MGHRA and CDR2 YSYEKL come from the germline V gene. CDR3 length: 16 amino acids.

CDR3 sequence reads: CASSAGTDDGYTF. The CDR3 bases are TGTGCCAGCAGTGCCGGGACAGACGATGGCTACACCTTC. The chain links TRBV2 to TRBJ1-2, with 7 bases identical to TRBD1. The CDR3 spans 13 residues. Trimming removed 4 bases from V and 6 bases from J; junction bases left unmatched: 5. The germline V gene has CDR1 SNHLY and CDR2 FYNNEI. The variable domain in full, with the rest retrieved from reference TRBV2 and TRBJ1-2, is EPEVTQTPSHQVTQMGQEVILRCVPISNHLYFYWYRQILGQKVEFLVSFYNNEISEKSEIFDDQFSVERPDGSNFTLKIRSTKLEDSAMYFCASSAGTDDGYTFGSGTRLTVV.

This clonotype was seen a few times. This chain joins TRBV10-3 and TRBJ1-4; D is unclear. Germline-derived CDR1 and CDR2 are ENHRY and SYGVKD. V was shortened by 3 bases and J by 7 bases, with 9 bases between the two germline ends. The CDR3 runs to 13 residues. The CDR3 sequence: CAISEGFAEKLFF. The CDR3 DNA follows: TGTGCCATCAGTGAAGGGTTTGCTGAAAAACTGTTTTTT.

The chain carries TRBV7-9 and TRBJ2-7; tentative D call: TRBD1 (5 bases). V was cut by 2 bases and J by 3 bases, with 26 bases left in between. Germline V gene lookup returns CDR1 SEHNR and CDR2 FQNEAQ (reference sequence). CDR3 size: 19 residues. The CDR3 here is CASSLLQGVGSRVNYEQYF. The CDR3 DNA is TGTGCCAGCAGCTTACTCCAAGGGGTGGGATCCCGCGTCAACTACGAGCAGTACTTC.

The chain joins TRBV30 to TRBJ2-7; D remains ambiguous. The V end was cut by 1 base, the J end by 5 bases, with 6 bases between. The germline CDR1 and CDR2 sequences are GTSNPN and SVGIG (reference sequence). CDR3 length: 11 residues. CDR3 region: CAWSASDEQYF. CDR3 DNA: TGTGCCTGGAGTGCCTCGGACGAGCAGTACTTC. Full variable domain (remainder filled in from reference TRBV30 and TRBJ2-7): SQTIHQWPATLVQPVGSPLSLECTVEGTSNPNLYWYRQAAGRGLQLLFYSVGIGQISSEVPQNLSASRPQDRQFILSSKKLLLSDSGFYLCAWSASDEQYFGPGTRLTVT.

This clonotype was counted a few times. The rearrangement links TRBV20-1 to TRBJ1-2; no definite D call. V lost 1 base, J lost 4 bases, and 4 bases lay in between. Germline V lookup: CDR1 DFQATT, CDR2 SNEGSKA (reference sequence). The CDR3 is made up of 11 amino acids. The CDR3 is CSARVVYGYTF. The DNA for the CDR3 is TGCAGTGCTAGAGTAGTCTATGGCTACACCTTC.

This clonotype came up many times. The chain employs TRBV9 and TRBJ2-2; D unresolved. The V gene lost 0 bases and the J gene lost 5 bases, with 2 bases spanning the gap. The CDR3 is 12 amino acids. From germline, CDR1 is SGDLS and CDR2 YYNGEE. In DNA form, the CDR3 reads TGTGCCAGCAGCGTAGGGACCGGGGAGCTGTTTTTT. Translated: CASSVGTGELFF.

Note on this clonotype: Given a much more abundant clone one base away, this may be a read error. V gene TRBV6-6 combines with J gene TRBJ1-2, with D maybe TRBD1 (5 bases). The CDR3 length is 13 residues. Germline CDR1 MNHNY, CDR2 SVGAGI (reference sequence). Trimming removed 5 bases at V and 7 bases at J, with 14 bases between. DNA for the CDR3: TGTGCCAGCAGTACCCAGGGATTGGTTGGCTACACCTTC. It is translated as CASSTQGLVGYTF.

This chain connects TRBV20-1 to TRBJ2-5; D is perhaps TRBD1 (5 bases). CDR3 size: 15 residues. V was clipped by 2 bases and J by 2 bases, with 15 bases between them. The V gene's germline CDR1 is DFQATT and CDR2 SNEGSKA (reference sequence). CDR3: CSARPHLRVQETQYF. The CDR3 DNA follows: TGCAGTGCTAGACCCCACCTCAGGGTTCAAGAGACCCAGTACTTC.

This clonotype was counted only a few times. The CDR3 here is CATSRHRTSGPYEQYF. The DNA of the CDR3 is TGTGCCACCAGCAGACACCGGACTAGCGGGCCCTACGAGCAGTACTTC. The rearrangement links TRBV15 to TRBJ2-7; 11 positions agree with TRBD2. The ends lost 2 bases at V and 2 bases at J; junction bases unmatched: 5. The CDR3 length is 16 residues. Germline CDR1 is LNHNV and CDR2 is YYDKDF (reference sequence).

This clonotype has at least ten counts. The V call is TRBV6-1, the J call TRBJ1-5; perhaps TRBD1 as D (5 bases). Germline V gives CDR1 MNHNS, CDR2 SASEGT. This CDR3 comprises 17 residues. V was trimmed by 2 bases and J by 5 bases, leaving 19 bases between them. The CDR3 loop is CASSELGGGFGYQPQHF. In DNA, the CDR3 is TGTGCCAGCAGTGAATTAGGTGGGGGATTCGGATATCAGCCCCAGCATTTT.

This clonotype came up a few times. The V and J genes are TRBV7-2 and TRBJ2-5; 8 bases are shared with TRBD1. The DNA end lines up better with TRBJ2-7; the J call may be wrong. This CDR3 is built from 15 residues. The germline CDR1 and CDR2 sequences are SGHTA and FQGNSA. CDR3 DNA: TGTGCCAGCAGCTTTGCCGGACAGGGAGACTACGAGCAGTACTTC. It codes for CASSFAGQGDYEQYF.

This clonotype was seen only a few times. DNA of the CDR3: TGTGCCAGCAGGGACAGGGAAGGGGATAATGAAAAACTGTTTTTT. Protein sequence: CASRDREGDNEKLFF. The V and J genes are TRBV12-3 or TRBV12-4 and TRBJ1-4; 8 positions agree with TRBD1. The ends lost 6 bases at V and 4 bases at J; junction bases unmatched: 7. This CDR3 has 15 residues.

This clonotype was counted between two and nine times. The CDR3 sequence: CASSKAPEGHSSYNEQFF. CDR3 sequence (DNA): TGTGCCAGCAGCAAAGCGCCTGAAGGACACAGCTCCTACAATGAGCAGTTCTTC. This chain connects TRBV21-1 to TRBJ2-1; the table's D call TRBD1 went unverified against the DNA. TRBV21-1 is tagged as a pseudogene. The CDR3 runs 18 residues.

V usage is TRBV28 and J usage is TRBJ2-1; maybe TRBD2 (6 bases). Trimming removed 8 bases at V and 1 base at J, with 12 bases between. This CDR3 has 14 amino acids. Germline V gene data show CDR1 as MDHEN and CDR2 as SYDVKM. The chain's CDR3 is CASQGGTSYNEQFF. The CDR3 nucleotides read TGTGCCAGCCAGGGCGGGACTTCCTACAATGAGCAGTTCTTC.